Many counts were recorded for the clone carrying this TCR beta chain. The sample comes from a study of Graves' ophthalmopathy and Graves' hyperthyroidism. RNA transcripts were the source from which TCR beta CDR3 regions were amplified. RT-PCR was first run with HTBI primers, then multiplex PCR in a second round. TCRdb re-called the multiplex PCR reads through MiXCR, storing one row per CDR3 protein. Of around 40,000 distinct CDR3 sequences in the sample, over 40% are singletons; the top ten hold about 17%. Trimming cost V 6 bases and J 6 bases; bases outside gene matches: 7. CDR3 size: 14 residues. The rearrangement links TRBV12-3 or TRBV12-4 to TRBJ2-4; 8 nucleotides agree with TRBD2. This sequence originates from an adult man with Graves' ophthalmopathy. Sequences were obtained from peripheral blood. The CDR3 protein is CASSLAGGGNIQYF. CDR3 nucleotides: TGTGCCAGCAGCCTGGCGGGGGGTGGAAACATTCAGTACTTC.